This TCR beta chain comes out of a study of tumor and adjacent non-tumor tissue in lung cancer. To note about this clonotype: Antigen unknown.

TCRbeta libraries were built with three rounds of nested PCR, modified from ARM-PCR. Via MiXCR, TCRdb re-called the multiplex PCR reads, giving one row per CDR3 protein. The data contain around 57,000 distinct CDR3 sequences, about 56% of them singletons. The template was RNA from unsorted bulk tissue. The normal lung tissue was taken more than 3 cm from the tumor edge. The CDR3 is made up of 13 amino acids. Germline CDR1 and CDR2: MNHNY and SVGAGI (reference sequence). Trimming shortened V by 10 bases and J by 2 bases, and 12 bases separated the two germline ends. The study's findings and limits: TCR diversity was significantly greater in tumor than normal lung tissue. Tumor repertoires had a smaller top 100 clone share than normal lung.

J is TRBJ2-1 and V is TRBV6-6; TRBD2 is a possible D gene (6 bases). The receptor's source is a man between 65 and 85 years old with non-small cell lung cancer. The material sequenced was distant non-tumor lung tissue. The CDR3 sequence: CATTGATYNEQFF. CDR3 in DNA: TGTGCCACCACGGGAGCTACCTACAATGAGCAGTTCTTC.